The table lists the clone carrying this TCR beta chain with a count of one. Its target is not known. Making use of molecular barcodes, quantitative 5'-RACE generated TCR beta libraries. One entry per CDR3 protein results from TCRdb running MiXCR on the 5' RACE reads. There are around 250,000 distinct CDR3 sequences in the sample; about 10% occur only once, and less than 7% lies in the top ten. This record belongs to a study of CD8 T cells in ankylosing spondylitis. Findings and caveats of the study: Under 10 highly homologous variants formed a TCR beta motif that appeared characteristic of ankylosing spondylitis blood. Before this, some motif variants had been reported in reactive arthritis synovial fluid and blood.

Per the germline V gene, CDR1 is SNHLY and CDR2 is FYNNEI. This CDR3 region has 18 residues. The V and J ends lost 2 bases and 2 bases, in that order; junction bases with no gene match: 14. This TCR was recovered from a male donor with ankylosing spondylitis or in good health (not recorded which). Material: blood, either unsorted or a sorted T cell fraction (not recorded which). V is TRBV2 and J is TRBJ1-1; TRBD1 aligns across 7 bases. The CDR3 nucleotides read TGTGCCAGCAGTGAAATTCCGGGGTTTTGGGACAGCAACACTGAAGCTTTCTTT. It encodes CASSEIPGFWDSNTEAFF.